This TCR beta chain was identified during a study of blood T cell repertoires in COVID-19. About the research overall: COVID-19 samples from acute and convalescent phases originated in the United States, Italy and Spain.

As processed by the authors: Cell counts per sample came from amplifying reference gene primers. Profiling relied on immunoSEQ multiplex PCR, and the TCRdb table lists in-frame clones only, not all of them. Clonal size and the V and J genes are those of that table, whereas D and trimming came from the DNA. The data show nearly 300,000 clones, nearly 90% seen once. In germline, CDR1 is KGHSH, CDR2 LQKENI. Trimming cost V 4 bases and J 4 bases; bases outside gene matches: 6. The CDR3 contains 16 residues. The study recruited exposed participants who had met a COVID-19 case within 2 weeks before entry. This TCR derives from a woman aged 45-65 years who had been exposed to COVID-19. The specimen sequenced was PBMCs or T cells enriched from blood (not recorded which). The chain joins TRBV18 to TRBJ2-6; 8 bases line up with TRBD1. CDR3 region: CASSRQGAAGANVLTF. CDR3 in DNA: TGTGCCAGCTCACGGCAGGGGGCGGCCGGGGCCAACGTCCTGACTTTC.